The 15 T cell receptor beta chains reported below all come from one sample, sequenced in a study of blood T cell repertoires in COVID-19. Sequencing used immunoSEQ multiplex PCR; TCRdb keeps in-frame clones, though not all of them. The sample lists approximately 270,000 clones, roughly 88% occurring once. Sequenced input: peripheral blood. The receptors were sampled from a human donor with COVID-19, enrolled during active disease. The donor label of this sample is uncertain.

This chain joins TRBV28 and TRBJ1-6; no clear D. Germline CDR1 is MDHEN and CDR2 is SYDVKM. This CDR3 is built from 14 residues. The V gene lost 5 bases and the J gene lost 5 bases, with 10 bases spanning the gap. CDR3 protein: CASSLNVHNSPLHF. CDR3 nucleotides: TGTGCCAGCAGTCTAAACGTCCATAATTCACCCCTCCACTTT.

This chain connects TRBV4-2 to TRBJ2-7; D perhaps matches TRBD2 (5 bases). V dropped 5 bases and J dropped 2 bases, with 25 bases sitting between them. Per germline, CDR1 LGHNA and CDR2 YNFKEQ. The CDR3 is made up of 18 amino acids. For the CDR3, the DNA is TGTGCCAGCAGCTCGGACCGCAGCTGGCCCCCGGAGGCCTACGAGCAGTACTTC. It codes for CASSSDRSWPPEAYEQYF.

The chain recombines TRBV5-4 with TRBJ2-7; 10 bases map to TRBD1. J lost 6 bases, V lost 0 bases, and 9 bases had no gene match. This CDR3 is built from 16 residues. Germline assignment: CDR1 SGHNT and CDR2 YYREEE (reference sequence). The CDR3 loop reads CASSLAGGQGTREQYF. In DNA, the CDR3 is TGTGCCAGCAGCTTGGCCGGGGGACAGGGGACACGCGAGCAGTACTTC.

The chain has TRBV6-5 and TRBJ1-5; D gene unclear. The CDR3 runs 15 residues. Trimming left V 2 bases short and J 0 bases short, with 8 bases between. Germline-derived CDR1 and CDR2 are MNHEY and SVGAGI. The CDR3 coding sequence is TGTGCCAGCAGTTACGACCGGGATAGCAATCAGCCCCAGCATTTT. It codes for CASSYDRDSNQPQHF.

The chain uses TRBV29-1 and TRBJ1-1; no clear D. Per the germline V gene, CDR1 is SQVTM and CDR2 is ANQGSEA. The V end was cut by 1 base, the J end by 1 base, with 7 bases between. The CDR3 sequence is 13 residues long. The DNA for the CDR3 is TGCAGCGTTGAAGGCCAGAAGAACACTGAAGCTTTCTTT. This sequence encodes CSVEGQKNTEAFF.

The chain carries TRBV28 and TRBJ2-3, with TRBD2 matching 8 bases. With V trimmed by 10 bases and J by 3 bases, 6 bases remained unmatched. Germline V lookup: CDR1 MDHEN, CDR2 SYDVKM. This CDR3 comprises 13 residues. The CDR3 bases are TGTGCCATAGCGGGATCTGGGACAGATACGCAGTATTTT. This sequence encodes CAIAGSGTDTQYF.

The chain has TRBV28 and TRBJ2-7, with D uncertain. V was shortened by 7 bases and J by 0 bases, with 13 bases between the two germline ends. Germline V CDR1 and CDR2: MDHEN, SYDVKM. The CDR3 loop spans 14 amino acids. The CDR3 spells CASTLPGLSYEQYF. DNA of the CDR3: TGTGCCAGCACTCTCCCAGGCCTCTCCTACGAGCAGTACTTC.

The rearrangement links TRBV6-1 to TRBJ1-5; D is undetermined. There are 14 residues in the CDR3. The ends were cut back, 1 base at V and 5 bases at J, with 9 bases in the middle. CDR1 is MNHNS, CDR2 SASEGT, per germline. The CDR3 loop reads CASSEGQAYQPQHF. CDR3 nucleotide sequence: TGTGCCAGCAGTGAAGGGCAGGCCTATCAGCCCCAGCATTTT.

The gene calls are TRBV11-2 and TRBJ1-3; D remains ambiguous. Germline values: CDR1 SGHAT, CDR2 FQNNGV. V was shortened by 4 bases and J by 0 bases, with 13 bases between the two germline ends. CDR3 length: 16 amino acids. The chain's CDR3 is CASSSRAMSSGNTIYF. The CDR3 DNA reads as TGTGCCAGCAGCTCGAGGGCCATGAGCTCTGGAAACACCATATATTTT.

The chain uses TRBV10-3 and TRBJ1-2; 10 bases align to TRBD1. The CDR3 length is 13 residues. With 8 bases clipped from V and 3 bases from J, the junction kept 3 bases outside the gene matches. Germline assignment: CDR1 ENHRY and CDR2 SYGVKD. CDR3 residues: CAIGTGADYGYTF. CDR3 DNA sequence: TGTGCCATCGGGACAGGGGCCGACTATGGCTACACCTTC.

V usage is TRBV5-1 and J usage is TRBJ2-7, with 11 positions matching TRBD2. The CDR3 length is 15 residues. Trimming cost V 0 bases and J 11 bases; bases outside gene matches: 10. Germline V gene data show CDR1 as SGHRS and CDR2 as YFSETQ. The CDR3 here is CASSLDVASGRSKYF. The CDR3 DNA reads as TGCGCCAGCAGCTTGGATGTCGCTAGCGGGAGGTCAAAGTACTTC.

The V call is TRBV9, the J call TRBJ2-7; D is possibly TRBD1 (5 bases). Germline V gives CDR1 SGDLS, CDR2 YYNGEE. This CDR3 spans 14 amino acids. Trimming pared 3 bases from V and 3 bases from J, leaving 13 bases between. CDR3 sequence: CASSAGREFYEQYF. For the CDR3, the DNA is TGTGCCAGCAGCGCGGGCAGGGAATTCTACGAGCAGTACTTC.

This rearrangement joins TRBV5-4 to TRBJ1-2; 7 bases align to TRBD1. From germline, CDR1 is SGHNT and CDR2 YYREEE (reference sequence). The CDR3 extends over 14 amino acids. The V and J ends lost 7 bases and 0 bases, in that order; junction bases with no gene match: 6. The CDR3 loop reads CASHRQGANYGYTF. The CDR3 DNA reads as TGTGCCAGCCATAGACAGGGAGCTAACTATGGCTACACCTTC.

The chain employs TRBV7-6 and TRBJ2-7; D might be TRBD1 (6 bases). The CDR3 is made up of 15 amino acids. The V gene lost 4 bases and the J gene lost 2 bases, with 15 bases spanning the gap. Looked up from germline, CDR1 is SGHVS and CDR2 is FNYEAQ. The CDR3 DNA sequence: TGTGCCAGCAGCTACGCCTCAGGGGAAACCTACGAGCAGTACTTC. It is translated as CASSYASGETYEQYF.

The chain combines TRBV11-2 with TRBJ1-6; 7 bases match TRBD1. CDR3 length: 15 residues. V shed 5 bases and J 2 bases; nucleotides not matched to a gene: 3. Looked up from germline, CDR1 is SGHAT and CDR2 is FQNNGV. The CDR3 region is CASSPGTAYNSPLHF. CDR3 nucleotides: TGTGCCAGCAGCCCCGGGACAGCCTATAATTCACCCCTCCACTTT.